The 21 T cell receptor beta chains presented below share a single source sample, sequenced in a study of shared T cell receptors in the human thymus. Method: immunoSEQ multiplex PCR; TCRdb's copy keeps in-frame clones and lacks some. The profile covers approximately 730,000 clones, with 80% to 90% appearing a single time and more than 0.008% taken by the ten largest. The data also belong to a second study, concerning human thymus T cells.

The sequenced sample consisted of thymocytes. Receptors were obtained from a girl less than two years old with a congenital heart defect.

The chain employs TRBV6-6 and TRBJ1-5; D is perhaps TRBD1 (6 bases). V was cut by 2 bases and J by 5 bases, with 13 bases left in between. This CDR3 has 15 residues. Looked up from germline, CDR1 is MNHNY and CDR2 is SVGAGI (reference sequence). The DNA for the CDR3 is TGTGCCAGCAGTTACGGGCAGGGGTACGATCAGCCCCAGCATTTT. Translating gives CASSYGQGYDQPQHF.

The chain couples TRBV4-2 to TRBJ1-1; D ambiguous. CDR1 and CDR2 (germline): LGHNA, YNFKEQ. CDR3 length equals 18 residues. V was trimmed by 1 base and J by 3 bases, leaving 21 bases between them. The DNA for the CDR3 is TGTGCCAGCAGCCAAGTTTTTTTCTTTGACGGGGAGGACACTGAAGCTTTCTTT. As protein: CASSQVFFFDGEDTEAFF.

V and J are TRBV5-1 and TRBJ2-3, with 11 nucleotides matching TRBD1. Germline CDR1 and CDR2: SGHRS and YFSETQ. Trimming cost V 7 bases and J 2 bases; bases outside gene matches: 18. The CDR3 is 19 residues long. The CDR3, as DNA: TGCGCCAGCGGGACAGGGGGAGCTTCTTGGTACCTTTCCACAGATACGCAGTATTTT. Protein: CASGTGGASWYLSTDTQYF. Together with reference TRBV5-1 and TRBJ2-3, the CDR3 gives the full variable domain: KAGVTQTPRYLIKTRGQQVTLSCSPISGHRSVSWYQQTPGQGLQFLFEYFSETQRNKGNFPGRFSGRQFSNSRSEMNVSTLELGDSALYLCASGTGGASWYLSTDTQYFGPGTRLTVL.

The V gene is TRBV4-3, the J gene TRBJ1-4; the match to TRBD1 covers 7 bases. The germline CDR1 and CDR2 sequences are LGHNA and YSLEER. The CDR3 contains 14 residues. The V segment lost 0 bases and the J segment 8 bases; nucleotides outside the gene matches: 3. This CDR3 is CASSQDPGQEKLFF. The CDR3 region has the DNA TGCGCCAGCAGCCAAGATCCGGGACAGGAAAAACTGTTTTTT.

This chain joins TRBV6-1 and TRBJ2-7; possible D gene TRBD2, 5 bases. Germline V gives CDR1 MNHNS, CDR2 SASEGT. V was cut by 8 bases and J by 1 base, with 12 bases left in between. The length of the CDR3 is 13 residues. The chain's CDR3 is CASGKTGSYEQYF. The CDR3, as DNA: TGTGCCAGCGGAAAGACGGGGTCCTACGAGCAGTACTTC.

The chain recombines TRBV5-6 with TRBJ1-6; TRBD1 aligns across 7 bases. The germline CDR1 and CDR2 sequences are SGHDT and YYEEEE. The V segment lost 3 bases and the J segment 6 bases; nucleotides outside the gene matches: 12. CDR3 size: 17 residues. CDR3 nucleotide sequence: TGTGCCAGCAGCTGGACAGGCCCCTCTCCTTTTAATTCACCCCTCCACTTT. Encoded protein: CASSWTGPSPFNSPLHF. The complete variable domain, with remaining parts taken from reference TRBV5-6 and TRBJ1-6, reads DAGVTQSPTHLIKTRGQQVTLRCSPKSGHDTVSWYQQALGQGPQFIFQYYEEEERQRGNFPDRFSGHQFPNYSSELNVNALLLGDSALYLCASSWTGPSPFNSPLHFGNGTRLTVT.

This clone was observed a few times. The chain links TRBV5-6 to TRBJ2-1; 7 nucleotides agree with TRBD1. Germline CDR1 and CDR2: SGHDT and YYEEEE. This CDR3 is built from 11 residues. V lost 4 bases and J lost 10; bases outside the gene matches: 2. The CDR3 nucleotides read TGTGCCAGCAGCCAGGGACAGGAGCAGTTCTTC. It specifies CASSQGQEQFF. Combining the CDR3 with reference TRBV5-6 and TRBJ2-1 gives the whole variable domain DAGVTQSPTHLIKTRGQQVTLRCSPKSGHDTVSWYQQALGQGPQFIFQYYEEEERQRGNFPDRFSGHQFPNYSSELNVNALLLGDSALYLCASSQGQEQFFGPGTRLTVL.

The chain links TRBV5-1 to TRBJ1-2; D remains ambiguous. This CDR3 region has 13 residues. The germline V and J ends were trimmed by 1 base and 3 bases, with 7 bases remaining between them. The V gene's germline CDR1 is SGHRS and CDR2 YFSETQ. The CDR3 is CASSLWADYGYTF. The CDR3 region has the DNA TGCGCCAGCAGCTTGTGGGCAGACTATGGCTACACCTTC.

This clone has a handful of counts. The V gene is TRBV10-1, the J gene TRBJ1-2, with 12 bases that match TRBD1. V lost 2 bases, J lost 7 bases, and 14 bases stayed unmatched. The CDR3 runs to 18 residues. CDR1 WNHNN and CDR2 SYGVQD come from the germline V gene (reference sequence). The DNA of the CDR3 is TGCGCCAGCAGTGAGCTCCCCAATGAGGGACAGGGGGCTTCTGGCTACACCTTC. Encoded protein: CASSELPNEGQGASGYTF.

V usage is TRBV4-1 and J usage is TRBJ2-5; D may be TRBD2 (6 bases). V was shortened by 4 bases and J by 5 bases, with 14 bases between the two germline ends. The germline V gene encodes CDR1 MGHRA and CDR2 YSYEKL. The CDR3 runs to 14 residues. Here the CDR3 DNA reads TGCGCCAGCAGCCCTACAGACCGGGAGGAGACCCAGTACTTC. Amino acids: CASSPTDREETQYF.

This chain links TRBV2 with TRBJ1-3; 7 bases fit TRBD1. Trimming at V came to 5 bases and at J to 2 bases, leaving 15 bases not matched to a gene. CDR1 SNHLY and CDR2 FYNNEI come from the germline V gene. CDR3 length equals 18 residues. In DNA, the CDR3 is TGTGCCAGCAGTCCCGGGACAGATCTCTGGGTCGCTGGAAACACCATATATTTT. Protein: CASSPGTDLWVAGNTIYF. Complete variable domain (other parts from reference TRBV2 and TRBJ1-3): EPEVTQTPSHQVTQMGQEVILRCVPISNHLYFYWYRQILGQKVEFLVSFYNNEISEKSEIFDDQFSVERPDGSNFTLKIRSTKLEDSAMYFCASSPGTDLWVAGNTIYFGEGSWLTVV.

The sample holds a few counts of this clone. The chain has TRBV2 and TRBJ2-4, with D perhaps matching TRBD2 (6 bases). CDR1 and CDR2 from the germline V gene are SNHLY and FYNNEI. The CDR3 runs 14 residues. V was shortened by 5 bases and J by 1 base, with 9 bases between the two germline ends. The DNA for the CDR3 is TGTGCCAGCAGTAACCGGGGGGCCAAAAACATTCAGTACTTC. Translated: CASSNRGAKNIQYF.

V gene TRBV11-2 combines with J gene TRBJ2-7; 7 bases match TRBD1. This CDR3 is 18 amino acids long. Germline V gives CDR1 SGHAT, CDR2 FQNNGV. With 1 base clipped from V and 0 bases from J, the junction kept 12 bases outside the gene matches. The CDR3 DNA sequence: TGTGCCAGCAGCTTAGTTACAGGGGAGTCCCCGAGCTCCTACGAGCAGTACTTC. Translation: CASSLVTGESPSSYEQYF.

The V and J genes are TRBV5-1 and TRBJ2-1, with 14 bases identical to TRBD2. J lost 5 bases, V lost 3 bases, and 13 bases had no gene match. This CDR3 spans 19 amino acids. Germline V gene lookup returns CDR1 SGHRS and CDR2 YFSETQ. CDR3 region: CASSSLTSGGAGQNNEQFF. As DNA, the CDR3 is TGCGCCAGCAGCTCATTGACTAGCGGGGGGGCTGGGCAGAACAATGAGCAGTTCTTC.

The CDR3 here is CASSLLKRGFGSIPYQETQYF. The CDR3 DNA reads as TGTGCCAGCAGTTTATTGAAGAGGGGGTTTGGTTCTATCCCGTACCAAGAGACCCAGTACTTC. The chain links TRBV28 to TRBJ2-5; D possibly corresponds to TRBD1 (6 bases). The CDR3 extends over 21 amino acids. With 1 base removed from V and 0 bases from J, the gap between germline ends came to 27 bases. Germline V gene lookup returns CDR1 MDHEN and CDR2 SYDVKM.

This clone was seen more than once but under ten times. The chain employs TRBV6-1 and TRBJ2-7; 9 positions agree with TRBD1. The CDR3 runs 18 residues. The V gene end was trimmed by 1 base and the J gene end by 4 bases; junction bases not matched to a gene: 14. Germline assignment: CDR1 MNHNS and CDR2 SASEGT. The CDR3 sequence is CASSEDKVGTGSWYEQYF. CDR3 DNA: TGTGCCAGCAGTGAAGATAAAGTTGGGACAGGGAGCTGGTACGAGCAGTACTTC.

The chain is built from TRBV7-2 and TRBJ1-5, with no clear D. The germline CDR1 and CDR2 sequences are SGHTA and FQGNSA. This CDR3 comprises 18 residues. V lost 5 bases and J 4 bases, leaving 24 bases between the germline ends. The CDR3 nucleotides read TGTGCCAGCAGCCCGAATAGCGGTTTGTTAGCTGGTAATCAGCCCCAGCATTTT. It is translated as CASSPNSGLLAGNQPQHF.

V is TRBV27 and J is TRBJ1-4, with 7 bases identical to TRBD1. After removal of 0 bases from V and 0 bases from J, the junction contained 4 bases not matched to a gene. This CDR3 has 17 residues. The V gene's germline CDR1 is MNHEY and CDR2 SMNVEV (reference sequence). CDR3 amino acids: CASSLSAGQTTNEKLFF. CDR3 nucleotide sequence: TGTGCCAGCAGTTTATCGGCGGGACAGACAACTAATGAAAAACTGTTTTTT.

The genes are TRBV7-2 and TRBJ2-3, with 10 bases that match TRBD2. This CDR3 contains 14 residues. Germline V lookup: CDR1 SGHTA, CDR2 FQGNSA. With V trimmed by 3 bases and J by 8 bases, 5 bases remained unmatched. As DNA, the CDR3 is TGTGCCAGCAGCTTTCTAGCGGGGGAGGGTACGCAGTATTTT. Protein product: CASSFLAGEGTQYF. Complete variable domain (other parts from reference TRBV7-2 and TRBJ2-3): GAGVSQSPSNKVTEKGKDVELRCDPISGHTALYWYRQSLGQGLEFLIYFQGNSAPDKSGLPSDRFSAERTGGSVSTLTIQRTQQEDSAVYLCASSFLAGEGTQYFGPGTRLTVL.

This rearrangement joins TRBV9 to TRBJ1-4; 8 positions match TRBD1. In germline, CDR1 is SGDLS, CDR2 YYNGEE. V shed 3 bases, J shed 6 bases, and the junction held 7 bases outside the gene matches. This CDR3 has 15 residues. The CDR3 bases are TGTGCCAGCAGCGCGCGACAGGGGTGGGATGAAAAACTGTTTTTT. Protein sequence: CASSARQGWDEKLFF.

CDR3 sequence (DNA): TGCGCCAGCAGCTCCCAAGGGACTAGCGGGGGGGCTTTGGGGGCCAACGTCCTGACTTTC. Residues: CASSSQGTSGGALGANVLTF. The chain couples TRBV5-1 to TRBJ2-6, with TRBD2 matching over 16 bases. CDR1 and CDR2 from the germline V gene are SGHRS and YFSETQ. V was clipped by 3 bases and J by 4 bases; unmatched bases: 10. This CDR3 region has 20 residues.